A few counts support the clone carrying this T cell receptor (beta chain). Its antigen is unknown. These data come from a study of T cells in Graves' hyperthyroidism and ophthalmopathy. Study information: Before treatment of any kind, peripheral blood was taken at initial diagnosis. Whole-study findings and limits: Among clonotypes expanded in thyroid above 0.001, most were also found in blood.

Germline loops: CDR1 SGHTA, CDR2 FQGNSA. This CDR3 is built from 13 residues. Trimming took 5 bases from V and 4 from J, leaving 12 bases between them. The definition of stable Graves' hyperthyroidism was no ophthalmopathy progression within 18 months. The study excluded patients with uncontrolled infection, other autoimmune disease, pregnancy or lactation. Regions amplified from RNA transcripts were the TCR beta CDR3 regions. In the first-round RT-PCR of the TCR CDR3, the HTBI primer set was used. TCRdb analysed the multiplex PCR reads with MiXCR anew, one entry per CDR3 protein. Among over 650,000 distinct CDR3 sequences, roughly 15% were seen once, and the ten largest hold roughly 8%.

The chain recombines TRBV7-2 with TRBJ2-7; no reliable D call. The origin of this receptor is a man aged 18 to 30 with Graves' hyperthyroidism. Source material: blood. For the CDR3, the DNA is TGTGCCAGCAGCCGACGCGGTTTTTACGAGCAGTACTTC. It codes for CASSRRGFYEQYF. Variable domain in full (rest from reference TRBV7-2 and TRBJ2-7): GAGVSQSPSNKVTEKGKDVELRCDPISGHTALYWYRQSLGQGLEFLIYFQGNSAPDKSGLPSDRFSAERTGGSVSTLTIQRTQQEDSAVYLCASSRRGFYEQYFGPGTRLTVT.